The next 15 T cell receptor beta chains were all read from a single sample in a study of T cells in Graves' hyperthyroidism and ophthalmopathy. Researchers amplified the TCR beta CDR3 regions from RNA transcripts. In the first-round RT-PCR of the TCR CDR3, the HTBI primer set was used. In TCRdb, the multiplex PCR reads were re-called with MiXCR into one record per CDR3 protein. The sample yields fewer than 650,000 distinct CDR3 sequences, 14% seen once. The sequenced sample consisted of blood. These receptors were obtained from a woman in her thirties or forties with Graves' hyperthyroidism.

There are many counts of this clonotype. This chain uses TRBV28 with TRBJ1-4; TRBD1 aligns across 11 bases. CDR1 and CDR2 from the germline V gene are MDHEN and SYDVKM. The CDR3 is made up of 16 amino acids. J gave up 8 bases and V 5 bases, and 10 bases lay outside the gene matches. CDR3 sequence: CASSPLRGQGGEKLFF. In DNA form, the CDR3 reads TGTGCCAGCAGTCCGTTAAGGGGACAGGGGGGGGAAAAACTGTTTTTT.

This clonotype has only a few counts. The chain couples TRBV10-3 to TRBJ2-2; TRBD2 agrees at 7 bases. CDR1 and CDR2 from the germline V gene are ENHRY and SYGVKD. V trimming: 0 bases; J trimming: 3 bases; junction bases outside the gene matches: 10. CDR3 length: 18 amino acids. DNA for the CDR3: TGTGCCATCAGTGAGTCCGCTGGCCTAGCGGTCCACACCGGGGAGCTGTTTTTT. This sequence encodes CAISESAGLAVHTGELFF.

This clonotype has a count of ten or more. The chain links TRBV5-8 to TRBJ2-7; the D gene is possibly TRBD1 (5 bases). The V end was cut by 4 bases, the J end by 0 bases, with 11 bases between. The V gene's germline CDR1 is SGHTS and CDR2 YDEGEE. The CDR3 loop spans 14 amino acids. CDR3 protein: CASSATTASYEQYF. The CDR3 DNA reads as TGTGCCAGCAGCGCCACGACAGCCTCCTACGAGCAGTACTTC.

This clonotype was seen many times. The chain recombines TRBV12-5 with TRBJ2-1, with TRBD2 matching over 9 bases. The CDR3 has 17 residues. The V segment lost 5 bases and the J segment 2 bases; nucleotides outside the gene matches: 10. Per germline, CDR1 LGHNT and CDR2 FRNRAP. The CDR3 reads CASGPPGREGPYNEQFF. In DNA, the CDR3 is TGTGCTAGTGGTCCCCCGGGGCGGGAGGGACCCTACAATGAGCAGTTCTTC.

A few counts support this clonotype. The genes are TRBV20-1 and TRBJ2-7; a weak D match, TRBD1 (6 bases). Germline V gene sequence: CDR1 DFQATT, CDR2 SNEGSKA (reference sequence). V lost 1 base to trimming and J lost 1 base, with 11 bases between them. CDR3 length: 14 residues. CDR3 in amino acids: CSARGYRESYEQYF. CDR3 DNA: TGCAGTGCTAGAGGCTACAGGGAATCCTACGAGCAGTACTTC.

There are many counts of this clonotype. This sequence joins TRBV30 and TRBJ1-5; 7 bases fit TRBD1. Germline V gene sequence: CDR1 GTSNPN, CDR2 SVGIG (reference sequence). With 6 bases clipped from V and 2 bases from J, the junction kept 10 bases outside the gene matches. This CDR3 has 15 residues. CDR3 in amino acids: CACGTAKNGNQPQHF. CDR3 DNA: TGTGCCTGCGGGACAGCGAAAAATGGCAATCAGCCCCAGCATTTT.

This clonotype was observed at least ten times. This chain connects TRBV9 to TRBJ2-3; no reliable D call. Trimming removed 3 bases from V and 2 bases from J, with 13 bases in between. This CDR3 has 15 amino acids. CDR1 is SGDLS and CDR2 is YYNGEE in the germline V gene. CDR3 DNA: TGTGCCAGCAGCGCCCAGAGTACCAACACAGATACGCAGTATTTT. Encoded protein: CASSAQSTNTDTQYF.

The chain is built from TRBV5-6 and TRBJ2-7; D perhaps matches TRBD2 (6 bases). Germline CDR1 and CDR2: SGHDT and YYEEEE. Trimming took off 0 bases at V and 5 bases at J, with 9 bases between the two ends. This CDR3 has 13 residues. CDR3 amino acids: CASSLVEGHEQYF. For the CDR3, the DNA is TGTGCCAGCAGCTTGGTGGAGGGCCACGAGCAGTACTTC.

This clonotype was observed once. The rearrangement links TRBV12-3 or TRBV12-4 to TRBJ2-1; 13 nucleotides agree with TRBD2. The CDR3 spans 16 residues. J gave up 6 bases and V 3 bases, and 5 bases lay outside the gene matches. CDR3 in amino acids: CASSFTGTSGANEQFF. As DNA, the CDR3 is TGTGCCAGCAGTTTCACCGGGACTAGCGGGGCCAATGAGCAGTTCTTC.

The table lists this clonotype with many counts. CDR3 nucleotides: TGTGCCAGCAGCGGAGGTCTAGGGGGGAGGTCCTACAATGAGCAGTTCTTC. Protein product: CASSGGLGGRSYNEQFF. The rearrangement links TRBV9 to TRBJ2-1; D possibly uses TRBD1 or TRBD2 (6 bases each). The CDR3 has 17 residues. Germline V lookup: CDR1 SGDLS, CDR2 YYNGEE. Trimming stripped 3 bases from V and 1 base from J, with 17 bases between.

This clonotype has a count of ten or more. The rearrangement links TRBV9 to TRBJ2-3; D gene unclear. Trimming removed 0 bases from V and 1 base from J, with 9 bases in between. The CDR3 has 15 amino acids. CDR1 SGDLS and CDR2 YYNGEE come from the germline V gene. This chain's CDR3 is CASSVGVTGTDTQYF. DNA of the CDR3: TGTGCCAGCAGCGTAGGGGTCACAGGCACAGATACGCAGTATTTT.

The chain combines TRBV7-9 with TRBJ2-7; D is uncertain. Germline CDR1 and CDR2: SEHNR and FQNEAQ (reference sequence). V lost 6 bases and J lost 3, with 15 bases in between. The CDR3 is 14 residues long. The CDR3 region has the DNA TGTGCCAGCAGTTTCAGTAGCCTAAACTACGAGCAGTACTTC. This codes for CASSFSSLNYEQYF. The full variable domain, its missing parts supplied by reference TRBV7-9 and TRBJ2-7, is DTGVSQNPRHKITKRGQNVTFRCDPISEHNRLYWYRQTLGQGPEFLTYFQNEAQLEKSRLLSDRFSAERPKGSFSTLEIQRTEQGDSAMYLCASSFSSLNYEQYFGPGTRLTVT.

This clonotype appeared many times. V is TRBV5-1 and J is TRBJ2-5; 8 nucleotides match TRBD2. CDR1 is SGHRS and CDR2 is YFSETQ in the germline V gene. This CDR3 comprises 15 residues. The trim removed 3 bases at V and 5 bases at J, leaving 9 bases unmatched. This CDR3 is CASSSLTSALETQYF. The DNA for the CDR3 is TGCGCCAGCAGCTCCCTGACTAGCGCCCTGGAGACCCAGTACTTC. The full variable domain, its missing parts supplied by reference TRBV5-1 and TRBJ2-5, is KAGVTQTPRYLIKTRGQQVTLSCSPISGHRSVSWYQQTPGQGLQFLFEYFSETQRNKGNFPGRFSGRQFSNSRSEMNVSTLELGDSALYLCASSSLTSALETQYFGPGTRLLVL.

This clonotype showed up many times. The rearrangement uses TRBV28 and TRBJ1-2; possibly TRBD1 for D (6 bases). V was clipped by 5 bases and J by 0 bases, with 13 bases between them. The CDR3 covers 15 residues. CDR1 MDHEN and CDR2 SYDVKM come from the germline V gene. DNA of the CDR3: TGTGCCAGCAGTCCGTGGACAGAGGCTAACTATGGCTACACCTTC. Protein sequence: CASSPWTEANYGYTF.

This clonotype was recorded at least ten times. V gene TRBV28 combines with J gene TRBJ2-2; D uncertain. Germline V lookup: CDR1 MDHEN, CDR2 SYDVKM. The CDR3 has 13 amino acids. The germline V and J ends were trimmed by 5 bases and 3 bases, with 7 bases remaining between them. The DNA of the CDR3 is TGTGCCAGCAGTGCAGGAGACACCGGGGAGCTGTTTTTT. Its protein is CASSAGDTGELFF.